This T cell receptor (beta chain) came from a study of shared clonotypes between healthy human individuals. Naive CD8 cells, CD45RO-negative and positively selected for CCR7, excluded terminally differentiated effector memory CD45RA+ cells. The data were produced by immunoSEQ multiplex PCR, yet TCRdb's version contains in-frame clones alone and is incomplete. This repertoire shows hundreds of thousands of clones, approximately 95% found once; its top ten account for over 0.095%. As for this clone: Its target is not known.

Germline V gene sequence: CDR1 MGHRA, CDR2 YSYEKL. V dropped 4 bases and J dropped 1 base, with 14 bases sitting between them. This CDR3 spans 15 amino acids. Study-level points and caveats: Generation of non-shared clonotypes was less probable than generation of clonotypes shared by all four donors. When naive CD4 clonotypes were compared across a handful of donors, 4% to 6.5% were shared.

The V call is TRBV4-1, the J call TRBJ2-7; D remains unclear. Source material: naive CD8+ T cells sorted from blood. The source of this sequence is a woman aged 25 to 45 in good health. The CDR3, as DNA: TGCGCCAGCAGCCTGTCGTTGGGCGTTTCCTACGAGCAGTACTTC. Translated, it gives CASSLSLGVSYEQYF.